This TCR beta chain was retrieved from a study of vaccination effects on CD4 cells after COVID-19. Study-level information: Post-vaccine draws lagged the second dose by a median of 72 days. Every well got 2 million to 2.5 million PBMC, which were grown with about 9.6 IU/ml IL-2 and about 9.2 ug/ml peptides.

The assay was immunoSEQ multiplex PCR, and TCRdb's table has in-frame clones only and misses some. The data show some 40,000 clones, with 55% to 80% seen just once and roughly 8% held by the top ten. As concerns this clone: Its antigen is not identified.

Culture lasted over 9 days before CD4+ T cell isolation. Everyone in the study got two shots of either the BNT162b2 or mRNA-1273 vaccine. Sequences were derived from CD4+ T cells from PBMCs cultured without peptide, sampled after COVID-19 vaccination. This sequence originates from a human donor who received a COVID-19 vaccine.

DNA for the CDR3: TGTGCCAGCTGGGACATCTTAGGAGGGCAAGAGACCCAGTACTTC. Its protein product is CASWDILGGQETQYF. This chain uses TRBV5-4 with TRBJ2-5; TRBD1 or TRBD2 may be the D gene (6 bases each). In germline, CDR1 is SGHNT, CDR2 YYREEE (reference sequence). V shed 7 bases and J shed 2 bases, with 18 bases lying between them. The CDR3 totals 15 residues.